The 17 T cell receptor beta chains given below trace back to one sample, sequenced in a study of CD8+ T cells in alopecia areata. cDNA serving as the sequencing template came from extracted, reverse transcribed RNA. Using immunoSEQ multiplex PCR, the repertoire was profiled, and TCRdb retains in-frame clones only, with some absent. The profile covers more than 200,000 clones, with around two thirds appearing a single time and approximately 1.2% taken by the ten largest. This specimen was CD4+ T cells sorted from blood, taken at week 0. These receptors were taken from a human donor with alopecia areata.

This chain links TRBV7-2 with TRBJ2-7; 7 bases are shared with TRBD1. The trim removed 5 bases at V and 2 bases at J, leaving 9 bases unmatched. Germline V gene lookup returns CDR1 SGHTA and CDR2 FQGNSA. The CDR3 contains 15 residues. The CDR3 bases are TGTGCCAGCAGCACCTCCCAGGGGGACGCCTACGAGCAGTACTTC. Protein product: CASSTSQGDAYEQYF.

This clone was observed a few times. The CDR3 nucleotides read TGTGCCAGCAGCTTAGGTGGGGACTCTGGAAACACCATATATTTT. Its translation is CASSLGGDSGNTIYF. The V call is TRBV7-2, the J call TRBJ1-3; the D is unclear. V gave up 1 base and J gave up 0 bases, with 7 bases separating them. Germline-derived CDR1 and CDR2 are SGHTA and FQGNSA. CDR3 length equals 15 residues.

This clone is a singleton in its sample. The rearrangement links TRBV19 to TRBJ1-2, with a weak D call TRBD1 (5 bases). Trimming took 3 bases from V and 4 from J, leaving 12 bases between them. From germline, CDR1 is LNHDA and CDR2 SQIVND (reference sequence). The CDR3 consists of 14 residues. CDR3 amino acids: CASSMELGPYGYTF. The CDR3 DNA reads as TGTGCCAGTAGTATGGAATTGGGGCCCTATGGCTACACCTTC.

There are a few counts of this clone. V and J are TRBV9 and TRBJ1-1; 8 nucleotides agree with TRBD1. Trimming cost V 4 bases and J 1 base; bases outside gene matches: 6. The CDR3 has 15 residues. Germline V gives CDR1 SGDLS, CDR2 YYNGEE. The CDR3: CASSRSGTGNTEAFF. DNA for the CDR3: TGTGCCAGCAGCCGTTCGGGGACAGGGAACACTGAAGCTTTCTTT.

This CDR3 reads CAWRGPRGPYEQYF. CDR3 DNA: TGTGCCTGGAGGGGCCCCAGGGGACCCTACGAGCAGTACTTC. The rearrangement uses TRBV30 and TRBJ2-7; a weak D match, TRBD1 (6 bases). The germline V and J ends were trimmed by 3 bases and 2 bases, with 14 bases remaining between them. Germline CDR1 and CDR2: GTSNPN and SVGIG (reference sequence). The CDR3 spans 14 residues.

The CDR3 DNA is TGTGCCAGCAGCTTGGAGCCGGAGACCCAGTACTTC. This encodes CASSLEPETQYF. This chain links TRBV7-9 with TRBJ2-5; D gene uncertain. The germline V gene encodes CDR1 SEHNR and CDR2 FQNEAQ (reference sequence). The CDR3 spans 12 residues. The V end lost 3 bases, the J end lost 5 bases, and 7 bases lay between the germline ends.

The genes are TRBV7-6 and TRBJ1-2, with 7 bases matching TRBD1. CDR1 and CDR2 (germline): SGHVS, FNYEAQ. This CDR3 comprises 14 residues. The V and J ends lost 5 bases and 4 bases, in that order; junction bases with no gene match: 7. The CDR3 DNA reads TGTGCCAGCAGCGTTTTTACAGGGGCCTATGGCTACACCTTC. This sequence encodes CASSVFTGAYGYTF.

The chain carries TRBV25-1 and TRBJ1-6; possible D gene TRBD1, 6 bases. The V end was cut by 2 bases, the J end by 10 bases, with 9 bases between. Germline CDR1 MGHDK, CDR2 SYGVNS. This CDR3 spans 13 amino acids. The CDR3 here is CASSEGGESPLHF. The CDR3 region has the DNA TGTGCCAGCAGTGAAGGGGGCGAATCACCCCTCCACTTT.

DNA for the CDR3: TGTGCCACCAGCAGAGATATGGCCTCCTACGAGCAGTACTTC. The encoded protein is CATSRDMASYEQYF. This chain joins TRBV15 and TRBJ2-7; the D is unclear. The CDR3 extends over 14 amino acids. Trimming shortened V by 0 bases and J by 0 bases, and 6 bases separated the two germline ends. The germline gives CDR1 LNHNV, CDR2 YYDKDF (reference sequence).

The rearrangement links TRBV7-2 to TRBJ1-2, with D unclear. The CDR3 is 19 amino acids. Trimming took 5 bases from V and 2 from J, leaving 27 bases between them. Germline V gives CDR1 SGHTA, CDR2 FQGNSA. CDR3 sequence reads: CASSPARLRTQVINYGYTF. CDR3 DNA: TGTGCCAGCAGCCCCGCCCGTTTGAGGACGCAAGTCATCAACTATGGCTACACCTTC.

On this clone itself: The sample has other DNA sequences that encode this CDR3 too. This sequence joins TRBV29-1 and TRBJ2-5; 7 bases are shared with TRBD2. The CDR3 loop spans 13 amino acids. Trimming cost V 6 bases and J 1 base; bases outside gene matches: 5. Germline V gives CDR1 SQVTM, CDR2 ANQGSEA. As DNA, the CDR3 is TGCAGCGTCGTGGGGGGGGGCCAAGAGACCCAGTACTTC. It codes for CSVVGGGQETQYF.

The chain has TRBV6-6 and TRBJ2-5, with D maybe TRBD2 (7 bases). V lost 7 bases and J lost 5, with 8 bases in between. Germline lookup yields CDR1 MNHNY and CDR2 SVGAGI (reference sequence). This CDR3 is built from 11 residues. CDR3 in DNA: TGTGCCAGCACGGGGGGCGAGACCCAGTACTTC. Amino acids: CASTGGETQYF.

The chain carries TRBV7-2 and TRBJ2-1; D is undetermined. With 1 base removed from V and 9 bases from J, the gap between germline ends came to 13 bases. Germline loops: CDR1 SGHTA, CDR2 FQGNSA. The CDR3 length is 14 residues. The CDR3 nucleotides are TGTGCCAGCAGCTTAGGCCCCATCCCCCCTGAGCAGTTCTTC. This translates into CASSLGPIPPEQFF.

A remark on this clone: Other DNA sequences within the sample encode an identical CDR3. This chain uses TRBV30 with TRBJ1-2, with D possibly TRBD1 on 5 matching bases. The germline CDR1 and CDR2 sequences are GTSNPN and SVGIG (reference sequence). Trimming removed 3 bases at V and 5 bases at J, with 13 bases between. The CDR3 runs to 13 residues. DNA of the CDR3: TGTGCCTGGAGCCGTGGTGGGGGTTATGGCTACACCTTC. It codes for CAWSRGGGYGYTF.

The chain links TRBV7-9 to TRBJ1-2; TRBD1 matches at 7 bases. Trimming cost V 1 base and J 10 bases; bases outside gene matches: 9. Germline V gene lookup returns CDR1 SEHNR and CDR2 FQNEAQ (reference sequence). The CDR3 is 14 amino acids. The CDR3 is CASSLGGTVGAYTF. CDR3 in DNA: TGTGCCAGCAGCTTAGGAGGGACAGTGGGTGCCTACACCTTC.

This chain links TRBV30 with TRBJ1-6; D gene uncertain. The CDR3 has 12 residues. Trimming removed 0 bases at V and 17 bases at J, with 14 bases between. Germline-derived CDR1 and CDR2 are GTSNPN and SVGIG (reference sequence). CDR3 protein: CAWSVRSDFFHF. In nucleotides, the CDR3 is TGTGCCTGGAGTGTACGTAGTGATTTCTTCCACTTT.

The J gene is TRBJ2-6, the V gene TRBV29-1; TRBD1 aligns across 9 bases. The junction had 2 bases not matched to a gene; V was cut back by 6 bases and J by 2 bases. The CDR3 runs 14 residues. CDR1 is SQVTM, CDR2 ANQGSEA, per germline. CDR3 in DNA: TGCAGCGTACAGGGGGCGGCTGGGGCCAACGTCCTGACTTTC. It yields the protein CSVQGAAGANVLTF.